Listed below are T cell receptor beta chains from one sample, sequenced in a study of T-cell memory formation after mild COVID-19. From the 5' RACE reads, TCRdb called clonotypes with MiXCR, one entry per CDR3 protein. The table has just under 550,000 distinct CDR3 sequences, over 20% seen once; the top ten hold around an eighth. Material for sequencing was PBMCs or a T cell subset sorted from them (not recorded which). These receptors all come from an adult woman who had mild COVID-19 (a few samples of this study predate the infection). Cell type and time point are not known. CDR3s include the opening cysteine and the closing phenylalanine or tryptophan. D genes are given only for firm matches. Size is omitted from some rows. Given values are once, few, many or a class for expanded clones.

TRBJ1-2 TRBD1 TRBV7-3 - TGTGCCAGCAGCTTAAACTCCGGGACAGTTAACTATGGCTACACCTTC CASSLNSGTVNYGYTF
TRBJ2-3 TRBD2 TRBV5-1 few TGCGCCAGCAGCTTGGTCACTAGCGGGGTGAGGACAGATACGCAGTATTTT CASSLVTSGVRTDTQYF
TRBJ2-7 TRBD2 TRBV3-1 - TGTGCCAGCAGCCCCTTAGCGGGGAGCCTTTACGAGCAGTACTTC CASSPLAGSLYEQYF
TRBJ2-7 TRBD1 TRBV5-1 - TGCGCCAGCAGCTTTGACACAGGGGGTGCCTACGAGCAGTACTTC CASSFDTGGAYEQYF
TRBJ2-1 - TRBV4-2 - TGTGCCAGCAGCCAAGATCCACCTAGCTCCTACAATGAGCAGTTCTTC CASSQDPPSSYNEQFF
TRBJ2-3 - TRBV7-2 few TGTGCCAGCAGCTTAGATATATCGCCCACCGTGCCAGGGTTAGATACGCAGTATTTT CASSLDISPTVPGLDTQYF
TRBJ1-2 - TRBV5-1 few TGCGCCAGCAGCTTCTCCTCTGAGGGCTACACCTTC CASSFSSEGYTF
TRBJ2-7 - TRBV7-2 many TGTGCCAGCAGCTTAGCGGCGGGGCCGCCCTCCTACGAGCAGTACTTC CASSLAAGPPSYEQYF
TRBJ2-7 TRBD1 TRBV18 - TGTGCCAGCTCACCCCCGGGACAGCTGTGGGAGCAGTACTTC CASSPPGQLWEQYF
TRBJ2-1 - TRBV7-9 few TGTGCCAGCAGCTCCCCACCCCTATACAATGAGCAGTTCTTC CASSSPPLYNEQFF
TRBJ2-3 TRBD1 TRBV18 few TGTGCCAGCTCAGGTCCAACCGGGACAGAGCTCACAGATACGCAGTATTTT CASSGPTGTELTDTQYF
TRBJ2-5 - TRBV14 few TGTGCCAGCAGCCAAGTGGGCAGGGTTACTTTCGAGACCCAGTACTTC CASSQVGRVTFETQYF
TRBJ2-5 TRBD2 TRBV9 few TGTGCCAGCAGCGCTAGCGGGGGGGCCTACCAAGAGACCCAGTACTTC CASSASGGAYQETQYF
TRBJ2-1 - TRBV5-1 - TGCGCCAGCAGCCCCGCTAGCTCCTACAATGAGCAGTTCTTC CASSPASSYNEQFF